The rows below give T cell receptor beta chains drawn from one sample of a study of T cells in Graves' hyperthyroidism and ophthalmopathy. Via MiXCR, TCRdb re-called the multiplex PCR reads, giving one row per CDR3 protein. The sample has over 450,000 distinct CDR3 sequences, under 15% seen once. What was sequenced was blood. These receptors were taken from a woman under 30 with Graves' hyperthyroidism. Each CDR3 is given with its conserved first and last residue. D genes are given only for firm matches. Only part of the rows carry a size: once, few, many, or a class if the clone is expanded.

CDR3aa: CATSRDREGTHTQYF
CDR3nt: TGTGCCACCAGCAGAGATAGGGAGGGGACCCATACGCAGTATTTT
d_gene: TRBD2
j_gene: TRBJ2-3
v_gene: TRBV15
abundance: NA

CDR3aa: CASSDSYTGELFF
CDR3nt: TGTGCCAGCAGTGACTCTTACACCGGGGAGCTGTTTTTT
d_gene: NA
j_gene: TRBJ2-2
v_gene: TRBV2
abundance: many

CDR3aa: CASSVETGGPGELFF
CDR3nt: TGTGCCAGCAGTGTTGAAACGGGAGGCCCCGGGGAGCTGTTTTTT
d_gene: TRBD2
j_gene: TRBJ2-2
v_gene: TRBV2
abundance: many

CDR3aa: CATSLYRGAGTEAFF
CDR3nt: TGTGCCACCAGCCTTTATAGGGGCGCGGGCACTGAAGCTTTCTTT
d_gene: NA
j_gene: TRBJ1-1
v_gene: TRBV15
abundance: many

CDR3aa: CSVEDTGELFF
CDR3nt: TGCAGCGTTGAAGACACCGGGGAGCTGTTTTTT
d_gene: NA
j_gene: TRBJ2-2
v_gene: TRBV29-1
abundance: few

CDR3aa: CASSPQGSDEQFF
CDR3nt: TGTGCCAGCAGCCCCCAGGGGTCTGATGAGCAGTTCTTC
d_gene: NA
j_gene: TRBJ2-1
v_gene: TRBV7-3
abundance: many

CDR3aa: CASSFDGGGYTF
CDR3nt: TGTGCCAGCAGTTTCGACGGCGGAGGCTACACCTTC
d_gene: NA
j_gene: TRBJ1-2
v_gene: TRBV12-3/TRBV12-4
abundance: many

CDR3aa: CASSVDVNEKLFF
CDR3nt: TGTGCCAGCAGCGTAGATGTTAATGAAAAACTGTTTTTT
d_gene: NA
j_gene: TRBJ1-4
v_gene: TRBV9
abundance: NA

CDR3aa: CASSFHIAGASVDEQFF
CDR3nt: TGTGCCAGCAGTTTCCATATAGCGGGAGCATCGGTAGATGAGCAGTTCTTC
d_gene: TRBD2
j_gene: TRBJ2-1
v_gene: TRBV12-3/TRBV12-4
abundance: NA

CDR3aa: CATKAGLAGSYEQYF
CDR3nt: TGTGCAACGAAGGCCGGACTAGCGGGGTCCTACGAGCAGTACTTC
d_gene: TRBD2
j_gene: TRBJ2-7
v_gene: TRBV7-2
abundance: many

CDR3aa: CASSQTGGISQPQHF
CDR3nt: TGTGCCAGCAGCCAGACAGGGGGGATTAGTCAGCCCCAGCATTTT
d_gene: TRBD1
j_gene: TRBJ1-5
v_gene: TRBV11-2
abundance: many

CDR3aa: CASTRRGRAYNSPLHF
CDR3nt: TGTGCCAGCACGAGAAGGGGGAGAGCTTATAATTCACCCCTCCACTTT
d_gene: NA
j_gene: TRBJ1-6
v_gene: TRBV13
abundance: many

CDR3aa: CASSLAGLAGASEQFF
CDR3nt: TGTGCCAGCAGCTTAGCGGGACTAGCGGGAGCCTCTGAGCAGTTCTTC
d_gene: TRBD2
j_gene: TRBJ2-1
v_gene: TRBV7-2
abundance: many

CDR3aa: CASSQDIQGAKNIQYF
CDR3nt: TGTGCCAGCAGCCAAGATATACAAGGGGCCAAAAACATTCAGTACTTC
d_gene: NA
j_gene: TRBJ2-4
v_gene: TRBV3-1
abundance: few

CDR3aa: CAWSPWGSETQYF
CDR3nt: TGTGCCTGGAGTCCCTGGGGATCAGAGACCCAGTACTTC
d_gene: NA
j_gene: TRBJ2-5
v_gene: TRBV30
abundance: many